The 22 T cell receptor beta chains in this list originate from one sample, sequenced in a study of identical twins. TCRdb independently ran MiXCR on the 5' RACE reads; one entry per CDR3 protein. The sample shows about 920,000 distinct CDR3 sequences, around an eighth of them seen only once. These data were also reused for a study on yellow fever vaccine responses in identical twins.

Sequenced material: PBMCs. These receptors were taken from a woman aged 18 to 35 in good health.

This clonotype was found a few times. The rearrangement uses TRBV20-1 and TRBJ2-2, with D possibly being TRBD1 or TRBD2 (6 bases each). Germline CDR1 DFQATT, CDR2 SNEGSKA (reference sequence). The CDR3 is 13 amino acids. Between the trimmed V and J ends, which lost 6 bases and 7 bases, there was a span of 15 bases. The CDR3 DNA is TGCAGTGCCCACCGGGGGCCTATCGGGGAGCTGTTTTTT. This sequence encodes CSAHRGPIGELFF.

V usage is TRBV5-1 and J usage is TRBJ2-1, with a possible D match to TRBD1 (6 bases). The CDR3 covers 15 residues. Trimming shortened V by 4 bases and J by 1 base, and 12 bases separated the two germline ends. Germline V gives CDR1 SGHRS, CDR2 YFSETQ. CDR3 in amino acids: CASSINRESYNEQFF. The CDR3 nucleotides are TGCGCCAGCAGCATAAACAGGGAGTCCTACAATGAGCAGTTCTTC.

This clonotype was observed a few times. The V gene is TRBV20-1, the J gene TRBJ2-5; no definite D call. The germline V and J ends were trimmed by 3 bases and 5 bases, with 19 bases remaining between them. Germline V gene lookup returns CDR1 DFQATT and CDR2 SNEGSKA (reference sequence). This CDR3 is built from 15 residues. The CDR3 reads CSASNPLEGRETQYF. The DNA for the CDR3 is TGCAGTGCTAGTAACCCTCTTGAAGGACGGGAGACCCAGTACTTC.

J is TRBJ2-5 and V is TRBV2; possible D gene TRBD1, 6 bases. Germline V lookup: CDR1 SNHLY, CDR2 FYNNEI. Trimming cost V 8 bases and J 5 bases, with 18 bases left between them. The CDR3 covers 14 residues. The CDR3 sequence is CASAGGPTGETQYF. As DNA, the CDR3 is TGTGCCAGCGCTGGGGGCCCGACGGGCGAGACCCAGTACTTC.

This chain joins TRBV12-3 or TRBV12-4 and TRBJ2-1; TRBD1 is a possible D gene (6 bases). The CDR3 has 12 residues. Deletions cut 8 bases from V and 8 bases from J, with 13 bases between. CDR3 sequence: CASAGRGYEQFF. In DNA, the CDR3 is TGTGCCAGCGCCGGCAGGGGCTATGAGCAGTTCTTC.

CDR3 amino acids: CASRTLRDGLMNTEAFF. The CDR3 coding sequence is TGTGCCAGCAGGACCCTAAGGGACGGACTAATGAACACTGAAGCTTTCTTT. This chain connects TRBV12-3 or TRBV12-4 to TRBJ1-1, with D tentatively TRBD1 (5 bases). The germline V and J ends were trimmed by 6 bases and 0 bases, with 20 bases remaining between them. The CDR3 runs to 17 residues.

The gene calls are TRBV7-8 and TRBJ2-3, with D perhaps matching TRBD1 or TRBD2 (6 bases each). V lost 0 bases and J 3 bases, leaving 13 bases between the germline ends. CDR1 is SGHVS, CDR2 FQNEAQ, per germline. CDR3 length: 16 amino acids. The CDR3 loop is CASSLALGGATDTQYF. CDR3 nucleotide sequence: TGTGCCAGCAGCTTAGCCTTGGGGGGCGCAACAGATACGCAGTATTTT.

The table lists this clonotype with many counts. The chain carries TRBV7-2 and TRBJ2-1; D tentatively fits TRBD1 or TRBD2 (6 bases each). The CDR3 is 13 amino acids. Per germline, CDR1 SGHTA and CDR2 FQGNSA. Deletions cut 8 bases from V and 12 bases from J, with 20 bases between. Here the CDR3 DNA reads TGTGCCAGCCGAGAACATGGGGGGCCGGGGCAGTTCTTC. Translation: CASREHGGPGQFF.

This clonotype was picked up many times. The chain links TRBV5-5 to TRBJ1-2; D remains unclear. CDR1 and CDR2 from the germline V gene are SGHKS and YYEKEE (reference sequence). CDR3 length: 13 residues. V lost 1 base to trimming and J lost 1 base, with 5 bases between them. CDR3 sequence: CASSLSHNYGYTF. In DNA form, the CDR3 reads TGTGCCAGCAGCTTGTCCCATAACTATGGCTACACCTTC.

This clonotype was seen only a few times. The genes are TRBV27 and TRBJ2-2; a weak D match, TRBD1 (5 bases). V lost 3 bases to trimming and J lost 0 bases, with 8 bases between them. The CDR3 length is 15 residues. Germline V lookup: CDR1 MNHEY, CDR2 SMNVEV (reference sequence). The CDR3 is CASSLGPTNTGELFF. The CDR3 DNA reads TGTGCCAGCAGTTTGGGGCCAACGAACACCGGGGAGCTGTTTTTT.

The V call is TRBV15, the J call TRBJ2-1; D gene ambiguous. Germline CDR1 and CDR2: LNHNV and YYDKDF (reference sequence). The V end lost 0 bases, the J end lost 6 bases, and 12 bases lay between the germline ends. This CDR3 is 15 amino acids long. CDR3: CATSRDGQAFNEQFF. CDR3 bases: TGTGCCACCAGCAGAGACGGCCAGGCCTTCAATGAGCAGTTCTTC.

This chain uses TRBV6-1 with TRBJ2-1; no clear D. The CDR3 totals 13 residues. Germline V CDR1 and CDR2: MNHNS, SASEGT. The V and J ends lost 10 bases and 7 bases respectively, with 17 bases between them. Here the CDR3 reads CATTHQLSNEQFF. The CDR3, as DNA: TGTGCCACCACACACCAACTTTCGAATGAGCAGTTCTTC.

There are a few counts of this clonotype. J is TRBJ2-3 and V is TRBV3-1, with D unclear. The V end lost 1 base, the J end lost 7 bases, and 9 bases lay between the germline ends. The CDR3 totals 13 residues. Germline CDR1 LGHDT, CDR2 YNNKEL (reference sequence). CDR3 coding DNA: TGTGCCAGCAGCCAAGGTCCTTCATATACGCAGTATTTT. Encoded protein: CASSQGPSYTQYF.

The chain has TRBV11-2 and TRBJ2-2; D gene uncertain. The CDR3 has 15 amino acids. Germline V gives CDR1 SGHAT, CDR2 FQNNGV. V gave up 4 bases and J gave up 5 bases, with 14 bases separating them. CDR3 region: CASSSYRHSTGELFF. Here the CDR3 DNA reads TGTGCCAGCAGCTCATATCGCCATAGTACCGGGGAGCTGTTTTTT.

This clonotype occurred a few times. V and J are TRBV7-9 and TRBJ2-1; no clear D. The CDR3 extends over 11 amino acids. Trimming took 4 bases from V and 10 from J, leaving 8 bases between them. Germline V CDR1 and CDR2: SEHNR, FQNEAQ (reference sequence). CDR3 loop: CASSYTDEQFF. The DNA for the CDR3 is TGTGCCAGCAGCTACACAGACGAGCAGTTCTTC.

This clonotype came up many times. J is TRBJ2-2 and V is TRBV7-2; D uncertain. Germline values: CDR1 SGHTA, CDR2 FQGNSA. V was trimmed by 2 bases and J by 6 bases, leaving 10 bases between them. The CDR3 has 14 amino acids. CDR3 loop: CASSLSQASGELFF. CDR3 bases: TGTGCCAGCAGCTTATCCCAGGCGTCCGGGGAGCTGTTTTTT.

Here the CDR3 reads CASSNRDRPSTDTQYF. The CDR3 DNA reads TGTGCCAGCAGCAACCGGGACCGCCCTAGCACAGATACGCAGTATTTT. V and J are TRBV21-1 and TRBJ2-3; the table's D call TRBD1 went unverified against the DNA. TRBV21-1 is assigned pseudogene status. CDR3 length: 16 amino acids.

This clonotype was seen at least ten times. The CDR3 sequence is CASSHGYNEQFF. The DNA of the CDR3 is TGTGCCAGCAGCCATGGCTACAATGAGCAGTTCTTC. The chain is built from TRBV14 and TRBJ2-1; no definite D call. Germline V gene sequence: CDR1 SGHDN, CDR2 FVKESK. V was clipped by 3 bases and J by 3 bases, with 3 bases between them. CDR3 length: 12 amino acids.

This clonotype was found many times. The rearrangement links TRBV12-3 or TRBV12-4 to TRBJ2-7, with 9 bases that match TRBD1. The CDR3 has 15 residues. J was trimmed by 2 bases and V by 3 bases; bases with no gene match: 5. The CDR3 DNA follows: TGTGCCAGCAGTTTTAGCACAGGGGGCACCTACGAGCAGTACTTC. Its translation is CASSFSTGGTYEQYF.

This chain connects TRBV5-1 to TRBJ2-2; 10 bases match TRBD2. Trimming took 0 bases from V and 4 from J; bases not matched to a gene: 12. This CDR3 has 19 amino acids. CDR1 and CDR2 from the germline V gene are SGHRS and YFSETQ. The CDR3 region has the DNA TGCGCCAGCAGCTTGGAGGCTAGCGGGAGTCTTCGTGGCACCGGGGAGCTGTTTTTT. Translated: CASSLEASGSLRGTGELFF. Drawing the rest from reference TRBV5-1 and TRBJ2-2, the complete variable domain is KAGVTQTPRYLIKTRGQQVTLSCSPISGHRSVSWYQQTPGQGLQFLFEYFSETQRNKGNFPGRFSGRQFSNSRSEMNVSTLELGDSALYLCASSLEASGSLRGTGELFFGEGSRLTVL.

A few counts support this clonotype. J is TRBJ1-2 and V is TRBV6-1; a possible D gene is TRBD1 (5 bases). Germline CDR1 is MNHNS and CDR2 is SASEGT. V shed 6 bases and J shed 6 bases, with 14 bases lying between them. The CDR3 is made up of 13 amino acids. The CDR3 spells CASRDRDSDGYTF. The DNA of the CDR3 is TGTGCCAGCAGGGACCGGGACTCGGATGGCTACACCTTC.

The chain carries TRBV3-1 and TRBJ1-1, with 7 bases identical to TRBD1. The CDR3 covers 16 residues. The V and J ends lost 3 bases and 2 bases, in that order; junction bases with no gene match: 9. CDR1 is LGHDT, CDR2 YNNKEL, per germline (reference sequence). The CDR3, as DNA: TGTGCCAGCAGCCAGCTGGGACAGCGGGGAAACACTGAAGCTTTCTTT. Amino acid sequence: CASSQLGQRGNTEAFF.